A single sample gave rise to the 2 T cell receptor beta chains below, sequenced in a study of control samples from healthy donors and cancer patients. Profiling relied on immunoSEQ multiplex PCR, and the TCRdb table lists in-frame clones only, not all of them. The sample has tens of thousands of clones, roughly 90% seen once; the top ten hold 1.9%. The material sequenced was PBMCs. These receptors all stem from a woman aged 55-70 years with head and neck cancer.

The chain joins TRBV5-6 to TRBJ2-3; no clear D. V lost 4 bases and J 4 bases, leaving 13 bases between the germline ends. This CDR3 region has 14 residues. Germline lookup yields CDR1 SGHDT and CDR2 YYEEEE. CDR3 sequence reads: CASSTRSGPDTQYF. The CDR3 bases are TGTGCCAGCAGCACCAGGTCCGGGCCAGATACGCAGTATTTT.

V is TRBV5-4 and J is TRBJ1-3; the D gene is possibly TRBD1 (5 bases). There are 14 residues in the CDR3. V lost 3 bases to trimming and J lost 4 bases, with 11 bases between them. CDR1 is SGHNT and CDR2 is YYREEE in the germline V gene (reference sequence). The CDR3 loop reads CASSYQGSGNTIYF. CDR3 DNA: TGTGCCAGCAGCTATCAGGGCTCGGGAAACACCATATATTTT.